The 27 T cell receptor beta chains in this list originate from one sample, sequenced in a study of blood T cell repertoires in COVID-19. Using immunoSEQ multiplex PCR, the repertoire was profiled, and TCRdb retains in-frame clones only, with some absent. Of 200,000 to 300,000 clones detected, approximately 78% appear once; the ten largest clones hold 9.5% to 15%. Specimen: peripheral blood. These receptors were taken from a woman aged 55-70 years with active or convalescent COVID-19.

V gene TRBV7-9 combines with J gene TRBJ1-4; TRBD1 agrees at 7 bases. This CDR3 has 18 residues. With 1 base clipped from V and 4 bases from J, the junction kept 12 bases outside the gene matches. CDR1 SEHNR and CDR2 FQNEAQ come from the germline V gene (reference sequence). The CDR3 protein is CASSLVRQGGTHNEKLFF. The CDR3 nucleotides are TGTGCCAGCAGCTTAGTCCGACAGGGTGGTACCCATAATGAAAAACTGTTTTTT. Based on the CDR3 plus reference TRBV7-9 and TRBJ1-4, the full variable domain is DTGVSQNPRHKITKRGQNVTFRCDPISEHNRLYWYRQTLGQGPEFLTYFQNEAQLEKSRLLSDRFSAERPKGSFSTLEIQRTEQGDSAMYLCASSLVRQGGTHNEKLFFGSGTQLSVL.

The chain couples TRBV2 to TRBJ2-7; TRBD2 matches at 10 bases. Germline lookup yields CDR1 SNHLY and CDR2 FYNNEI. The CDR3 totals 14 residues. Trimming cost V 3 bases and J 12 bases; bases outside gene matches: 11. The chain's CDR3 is CASSEASGGLLAYF. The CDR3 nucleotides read TGTGCCAGCAGTGAGGCTAGCGGGGGCCTCCTGGCGTACTTC. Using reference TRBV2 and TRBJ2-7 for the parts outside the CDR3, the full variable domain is EPEVTQTPSHQVTQMGQEVILRCVPISNHLYFYWYRQILGQKVEFLVSFYNNEISEKSEIFDDQFSVERPDGSNFTLKIRSTKLEDSAMYFCASSEASGGLLAYFGPGTRLTVT.

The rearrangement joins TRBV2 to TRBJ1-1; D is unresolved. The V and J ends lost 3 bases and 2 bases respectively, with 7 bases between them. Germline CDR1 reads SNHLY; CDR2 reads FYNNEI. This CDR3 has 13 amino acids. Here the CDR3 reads CASSEFLNTEAFF. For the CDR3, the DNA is TGTGCCAGCAGTGAGTTTCTAAACACTGAAGCTTTCTTT. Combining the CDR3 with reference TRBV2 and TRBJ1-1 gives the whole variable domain EPEVTQTPSHQVTQMGQEVILRCVPISNHLYFYWYRQILGQKVEFLVSFYNNEISEKSEIFDDQFSVERPDGSNFTLKIRSTKLEDSAMYFCASSEFLNTEAFFGQGTRLTVV.

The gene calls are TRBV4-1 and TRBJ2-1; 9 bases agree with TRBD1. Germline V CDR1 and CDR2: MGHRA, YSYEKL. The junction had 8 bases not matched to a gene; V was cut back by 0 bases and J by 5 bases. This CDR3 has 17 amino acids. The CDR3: CASSQDGDRARDNEQFF. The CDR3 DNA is TGCGCCAGCAGCCAAGATGGGGACAGGGCTAGAGACAATGAGCAGTTCTTC.

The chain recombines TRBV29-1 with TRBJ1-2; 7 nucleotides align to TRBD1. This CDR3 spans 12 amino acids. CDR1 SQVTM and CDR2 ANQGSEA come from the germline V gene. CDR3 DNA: TGCACCGAGGGCCGGGACAGCTATGGCTACACCTTC. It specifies CTEGRDSYGYTF.

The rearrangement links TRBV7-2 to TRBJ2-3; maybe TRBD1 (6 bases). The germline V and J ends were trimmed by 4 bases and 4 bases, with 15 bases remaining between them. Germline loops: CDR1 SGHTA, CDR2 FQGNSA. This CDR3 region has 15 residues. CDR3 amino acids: CASSSGGRGSDTQYF. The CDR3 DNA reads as TGTGCCAGCAGCTCCGGCGGCAGGGGATCAGATACGCAGTATTTT. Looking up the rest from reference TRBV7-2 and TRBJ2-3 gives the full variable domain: GAGVSQSPSNKVTEKGKDVELRCDPISGHTALYWYRQSLGQGLEFLIYFQGNSAPDKSGLPSDRFSAERTGGSVSTLTIQRTQQEDSAVYLCASSSGGRGSDTQYFGPGTRLTVL.

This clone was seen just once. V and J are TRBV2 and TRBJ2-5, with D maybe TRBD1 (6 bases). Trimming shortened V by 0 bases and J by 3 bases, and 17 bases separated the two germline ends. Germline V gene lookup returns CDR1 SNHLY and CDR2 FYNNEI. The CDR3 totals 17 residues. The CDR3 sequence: CASSEATGTQGEETQYF. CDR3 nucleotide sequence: TGTGCCAGCAGTGAAGCAACCGGGACACAGGGAGAAGAGACCCAGTACTTC.

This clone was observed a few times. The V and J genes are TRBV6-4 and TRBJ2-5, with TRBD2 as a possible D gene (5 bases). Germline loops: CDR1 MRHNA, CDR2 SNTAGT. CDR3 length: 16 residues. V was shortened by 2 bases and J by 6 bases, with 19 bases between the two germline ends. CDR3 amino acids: CASSDRQVKPGKTQYF. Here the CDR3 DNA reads TGTGCCAGCAGTGACAGGCAGGTTAAGCCGGGGAAGACCCAGTACTTC.

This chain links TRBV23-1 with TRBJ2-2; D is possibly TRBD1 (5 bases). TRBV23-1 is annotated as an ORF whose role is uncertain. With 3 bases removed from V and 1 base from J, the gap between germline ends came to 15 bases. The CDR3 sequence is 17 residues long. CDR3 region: CASSHQGHPRNTGELFF. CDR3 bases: TGCGCCAGCAGTCATCAAGGACATCCTAGGAACACCGGGGAGCTGTTTTTT.

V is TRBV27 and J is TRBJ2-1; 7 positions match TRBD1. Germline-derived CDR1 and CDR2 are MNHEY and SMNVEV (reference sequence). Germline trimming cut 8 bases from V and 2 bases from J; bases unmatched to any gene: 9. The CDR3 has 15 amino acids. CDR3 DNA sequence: TGTGCCAGCGGGTCCCGGGACAGAGCCTACAATGAGCAGTTCTTC. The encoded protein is CASGSRDRAYNEQFF.

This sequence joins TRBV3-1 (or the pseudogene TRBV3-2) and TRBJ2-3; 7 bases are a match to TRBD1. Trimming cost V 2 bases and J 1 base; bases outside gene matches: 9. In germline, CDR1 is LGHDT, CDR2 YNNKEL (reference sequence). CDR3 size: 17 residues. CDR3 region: CASSQRHRGEGTDTQYF. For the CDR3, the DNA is TGTGCCAGCAGCCAAAGACACAGGGGTGAGGGCACAGATACGCAGTATTTT.

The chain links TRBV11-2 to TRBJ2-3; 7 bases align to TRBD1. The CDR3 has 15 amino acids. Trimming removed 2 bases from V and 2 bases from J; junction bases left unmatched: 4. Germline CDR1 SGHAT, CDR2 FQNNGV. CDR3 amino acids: CASSLLGQPTDTQYF. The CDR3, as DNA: TGTGCCAGCAGCTTATTGGGACAGCCCACAGATACGCAGTATTTT.

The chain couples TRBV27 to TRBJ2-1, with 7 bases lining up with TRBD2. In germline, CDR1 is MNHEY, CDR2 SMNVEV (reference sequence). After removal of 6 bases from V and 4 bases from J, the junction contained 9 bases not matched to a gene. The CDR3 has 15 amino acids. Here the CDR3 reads CASRSGGGNYNEQFF. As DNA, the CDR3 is TGTGCCAGCAGATCCGGGGGAGGGAATTACAATGAGCAGTTCTTC.

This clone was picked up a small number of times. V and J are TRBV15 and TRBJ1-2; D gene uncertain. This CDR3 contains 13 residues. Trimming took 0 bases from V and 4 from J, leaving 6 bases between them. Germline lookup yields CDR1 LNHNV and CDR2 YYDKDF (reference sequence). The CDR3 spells CATSRDFIYGYTF. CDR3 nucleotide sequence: TGTGCCACCAGCAGAGATTTCATCTATGGCTACACCTTC.

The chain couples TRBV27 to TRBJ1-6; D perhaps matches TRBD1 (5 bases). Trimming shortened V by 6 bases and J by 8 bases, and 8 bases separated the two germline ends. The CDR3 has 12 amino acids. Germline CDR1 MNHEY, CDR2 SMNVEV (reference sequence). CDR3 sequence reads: CASRDNYSPLHF. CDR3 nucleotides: TGTGCCAGCAGGGACAATTATTCACCCCTCCACTTT.

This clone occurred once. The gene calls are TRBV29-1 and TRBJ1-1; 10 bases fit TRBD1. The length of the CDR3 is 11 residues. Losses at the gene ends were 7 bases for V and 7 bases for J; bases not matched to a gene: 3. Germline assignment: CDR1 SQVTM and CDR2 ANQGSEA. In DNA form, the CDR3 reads TGCAGCGCCCGGGACAGGGGTGAAGCTTTCTTT. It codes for CSARDRGEAFF.

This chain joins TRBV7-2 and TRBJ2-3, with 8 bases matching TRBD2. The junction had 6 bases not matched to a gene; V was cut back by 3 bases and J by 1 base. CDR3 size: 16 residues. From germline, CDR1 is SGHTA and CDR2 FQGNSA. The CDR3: CASSFGGGPGTDTQYF. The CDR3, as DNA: TGTGCCAGCAGCTTCGGCGGGGGGCCGGGCACAGATACGCAGTATTTT. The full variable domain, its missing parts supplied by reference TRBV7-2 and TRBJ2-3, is GAGVSQSPSNKVTEKGKDVELRCDPISGHTALYWYRQSLGQGLEFLIYFQGNSAPDKSGLPSDRFSAERTGGSVSTLTIQRTQQEDSAVYLCASSFGGGPGTDTQYFGPGTRLTVL.

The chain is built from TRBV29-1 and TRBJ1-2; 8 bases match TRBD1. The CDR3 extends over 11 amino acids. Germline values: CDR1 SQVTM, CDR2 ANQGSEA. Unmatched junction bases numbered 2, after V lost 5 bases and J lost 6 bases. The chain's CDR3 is CSVRTGNGYTF. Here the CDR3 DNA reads TGCAGCGTTAGGACAGGGAATGGCTACACCTTC.

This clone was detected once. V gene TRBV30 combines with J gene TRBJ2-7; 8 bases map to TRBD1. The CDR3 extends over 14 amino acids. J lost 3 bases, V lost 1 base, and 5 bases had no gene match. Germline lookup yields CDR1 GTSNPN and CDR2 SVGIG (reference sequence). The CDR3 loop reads CAWSAGTGHYEQYF. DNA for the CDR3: TGTGCCTGGAGTGCCGGGACAGGTCACTACGAGCAGTACTTC. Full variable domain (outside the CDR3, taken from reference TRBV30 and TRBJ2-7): SQTIHQWPATLVQPVGSPLSLECTVEGTSNPNLYWYRQAAGRGLQLLFYSVGIGQISSEVPQNLSASRPQDRQFILSSKKLLLSDSGFYLCAWSAGTGHYEQYFGPGTRLTVT.

The CDR3 is CASTTAPVTPGAKNIQYF. The CDR3, as DNA: TGTGCCAGTACCACCGCTCCGGTCACCCCAGGGGCCAAAAACATTCAGTACTTC. This rearrangement joins TRBV19 to TRBJ2-4, with D perhaps TRBD1 (5 bases). The CDR3 runs 18 residues. Germline loops: CDR1 LNHDA, CDR2 SQIVND (reference sequence). V shed 7 bases and J shed 1 base, with 23 bases lying between them.

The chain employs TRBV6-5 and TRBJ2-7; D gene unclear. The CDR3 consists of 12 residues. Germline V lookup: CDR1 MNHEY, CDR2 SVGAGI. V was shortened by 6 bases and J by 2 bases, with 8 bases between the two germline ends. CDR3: CASRLDTYEQYF. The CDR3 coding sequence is TGTGCCAGCAGACTTGACACCTACGAGCAGTACTTC.

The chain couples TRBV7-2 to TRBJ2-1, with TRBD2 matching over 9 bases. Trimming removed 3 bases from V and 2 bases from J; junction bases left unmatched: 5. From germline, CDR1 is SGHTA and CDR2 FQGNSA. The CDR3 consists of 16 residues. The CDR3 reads CASSFRGGGAYNEQFF. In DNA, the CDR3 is TGTGCCAGCAGCTTCCGCGGGGGGGGAGCCTACAATGAGCAGTTCTTC.

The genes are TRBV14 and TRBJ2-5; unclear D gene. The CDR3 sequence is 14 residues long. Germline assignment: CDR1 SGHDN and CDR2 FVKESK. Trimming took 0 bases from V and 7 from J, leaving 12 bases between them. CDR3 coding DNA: TGTGCCAGCAGCCAAGATTTTCTTGTCGGGACCCAGTACTTC. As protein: CASSQDFLVGTQYF.

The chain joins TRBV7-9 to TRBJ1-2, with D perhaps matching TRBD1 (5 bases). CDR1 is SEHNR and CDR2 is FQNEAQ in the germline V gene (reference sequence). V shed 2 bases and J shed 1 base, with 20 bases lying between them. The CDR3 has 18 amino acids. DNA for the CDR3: TGTGCCAGCAGCTTAATCGCGGGGGTGGCTGTCCGTAACTATGGCTACACCTTC. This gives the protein CASSLIAGVAVRNYGYTF.

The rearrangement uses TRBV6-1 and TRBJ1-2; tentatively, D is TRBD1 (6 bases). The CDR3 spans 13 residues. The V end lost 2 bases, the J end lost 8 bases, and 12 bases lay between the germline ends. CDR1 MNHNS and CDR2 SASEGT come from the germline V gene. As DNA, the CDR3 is TGTGCCAGCAGTGAACAGGGGAGTAGGGGCTACACCTTC. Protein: CASSEQGSRGYTF.

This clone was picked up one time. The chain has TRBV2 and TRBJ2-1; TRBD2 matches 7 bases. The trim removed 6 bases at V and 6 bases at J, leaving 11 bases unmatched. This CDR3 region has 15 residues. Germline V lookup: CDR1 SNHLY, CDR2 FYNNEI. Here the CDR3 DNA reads TGTGCCAGCAGCGTCAATGCCGCGGGGGTCAATGAGCAGTTCTTC. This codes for CASSVNAAGVNEQFF.

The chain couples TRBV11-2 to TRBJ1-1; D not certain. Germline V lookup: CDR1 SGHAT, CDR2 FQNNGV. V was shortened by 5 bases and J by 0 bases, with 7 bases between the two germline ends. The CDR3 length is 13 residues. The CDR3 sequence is CASSRGMNTEAFF. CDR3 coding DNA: TGTGCCAGCAGCCGAGGGATGAACACTGAAGCTTTCTTT.